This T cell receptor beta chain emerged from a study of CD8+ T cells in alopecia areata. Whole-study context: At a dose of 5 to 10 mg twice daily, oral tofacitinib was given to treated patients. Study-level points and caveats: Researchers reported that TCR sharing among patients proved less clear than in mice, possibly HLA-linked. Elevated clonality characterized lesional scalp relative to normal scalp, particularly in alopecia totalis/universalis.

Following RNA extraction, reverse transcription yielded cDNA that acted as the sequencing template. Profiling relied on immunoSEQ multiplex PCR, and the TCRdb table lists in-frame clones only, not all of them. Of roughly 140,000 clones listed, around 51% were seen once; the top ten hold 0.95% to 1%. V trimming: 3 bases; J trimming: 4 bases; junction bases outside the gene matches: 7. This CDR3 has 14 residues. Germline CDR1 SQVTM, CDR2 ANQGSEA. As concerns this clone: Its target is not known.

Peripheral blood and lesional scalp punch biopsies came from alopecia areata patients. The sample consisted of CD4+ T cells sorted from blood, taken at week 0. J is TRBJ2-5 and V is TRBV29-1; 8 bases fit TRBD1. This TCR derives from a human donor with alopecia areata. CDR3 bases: TGCAGCGTTGATAAAGGACAGGGACTAGAGACCCAGTACTTC. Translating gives CSVDKGQGLETQYF.